This T cell receptor beta chain comes out of a study of T-cell memory formation after mild COVID-19. Whole-study results and caveats: Clones that contracted from day 15 to 85 had balanced CD4/CD8; later expanders were CD4+ biased. In pre-infection memory, a portion of responding clones appeared, which suggested that cross-reactive memory joined.

Germline V CDR1 and CDR2: SGHRS, YFSETQ. With 3 bases removed from V and 2 bases from J, the gap between germline ends came to 12 bases. The CDR3 is made up of 14 amino acids. As regards this clonotype: What it binds is unknown.

Constant-segment primers were used for 5'RACE, and the resulting TCR alpha and TCR beta cDNA libraries carried sample barcodes and UMIs. TCRdb fed the 5' RACE reads into MiXCR, producing one record per CDR3 protein. Among 470,000 or so distinct CDR3 sequences listed, roughly 18% were seen once. The clonotype comes from a man in his late teens or twenties who had mild COVID-19 (a few samples of this study predate the infection). Cell type and time point are not known. The sample was PBMCs or a T cell subset sorted from them (not recorded which). The chain recombines TRBV5-1 with TRBJ2-7, with D unresolved. The CDR3 nucleotides are TGCGCCAGCAGCTGGACGACTGGACCCTACGAGCAGTACTTC. Protein: CASSWTTGPYEQYF.